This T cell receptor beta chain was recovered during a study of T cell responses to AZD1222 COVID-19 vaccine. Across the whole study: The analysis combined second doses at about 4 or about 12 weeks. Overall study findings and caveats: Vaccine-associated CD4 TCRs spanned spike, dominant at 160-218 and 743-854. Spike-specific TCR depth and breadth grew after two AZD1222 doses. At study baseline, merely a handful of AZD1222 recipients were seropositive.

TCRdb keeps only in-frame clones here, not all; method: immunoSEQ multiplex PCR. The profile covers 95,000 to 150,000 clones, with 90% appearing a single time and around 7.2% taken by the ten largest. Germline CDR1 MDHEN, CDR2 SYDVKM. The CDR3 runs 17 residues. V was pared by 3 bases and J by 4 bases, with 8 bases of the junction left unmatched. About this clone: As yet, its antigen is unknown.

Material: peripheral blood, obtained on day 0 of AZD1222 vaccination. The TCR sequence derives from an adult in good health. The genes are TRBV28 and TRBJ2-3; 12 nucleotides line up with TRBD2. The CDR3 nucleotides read TGTGCCAGCAGTTTCCCTAGCGGGAGGGCCAGGCCAGATACGCAGTATTTT. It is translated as CASSFPSGRARPDTQYF. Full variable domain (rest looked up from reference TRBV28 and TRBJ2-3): DVKVTQSSRYLVKRTGEKVFLECVQDMDHENMFWYRQDPGLGLRLIYFSYDVKMKEKGDIPEGYSVSREKKERFSLILESASTNQTSMYLCASSFPSGRARPDTQYFGPGTRLTVL.